This paragraph covers one T cell receptor (beta chain) sequence. Its antigen is as yet unknown. The data stem from a study of cytomegalovirus exposure and HLA in healthy donors. The study, taken as a whole, reports: In a later analysis, parvovirus B19, influenza, CMV and Epstein-Barr virus appeared linked to several top co-occurrence clusters.

CDR3 size: 18 residues. CDR1 is SGHNT, CDR2 YYREEE, per germline (reference sequence). V was cut by 2 bases and J by 4 bases, with 21 bases left in between. 13 Jbeta primers and 60 Vbeta primers were used for the PCR. Clones were sequenced by immunoSEQ multiplex PCR, and TCRdb holds only the in-frame ones, with some missing. The sample records 90,000 to 150,000 clones, about 9.4% being singletons. This TCR was recovered from a middle-aged woman in good health and CMV-seropositive. The sample taken for sequencing was PBMCs. The rearrangement joins TRBV5-4 to TRBJ1-4, with D possibly TRBD1 on 5 matching bases. CDR3 loop: CASSLNQISGLSNEKLFF. The DNA of the CDR3 is TGTGCCAGCAGCTTAAATCAGATTTCGGGACTGAGTAATGAAAAACTGTTTTTT. Filled out from reference TRBV5-4 and TRBJ1-4, the complete variable domain reads ETGVTQSPTHLIKTRGQQVTLRCSSQSGHNTVSWYQQALGQGPQFIFQYYREEENGRGNFPPRFSGLQFPNYSSELNVNALELDDSALYLCASSLNQISGLSNEKLFFGSGTQLSVL.